This note documents a single T cell receptor beta chain sequence. The record originates from a study of blood T cell repertoires in COVID-19. After removal of 5 bases from V and 2 bases from J, the junction contained 3 bases not matched to a gene. Per germline, CDR1 LGHDT and CDR2 YNNKEL (reference sequence). This CDR3 contains 13 residues. Recovered status in Cohort 3 required two negative PCRs, clearance, or symptom resolution. TCRdb's copy holds only in-frame clones and misses some; the assay was immunoSEQ multiplex PCR. Of roughly 250,000 clones in the sample, 70% to 90% were seen once. The specimen sequenced was PBMCs or T cells enriched from blood (not recorded which). The TCR comes from a woman in her 30s who had recovered from COVID-19. This chain joins TRBV3-1 (or the pseudogene TRBV3-2) and TRBJ2-7; 7 nucleotides line up with TRBD2. The CDR3 here is CASSGRATYEQYF. DNA of the CDR3: TGTGCCAGCAGCGGGAGGGCAACCTACGAGCAGTACTTC.